The rows below give T cell receptor beta chains drawn from one sample of a study of shared clonotypes between healthy human individuals. This table comes from immunoSEQ multiplex PCR, and its TCRdb copy is limited to in-frame clones, with some not included. The data hold a few million clones, with more than 85% observed a single time. The sequencing sample was made of naive CD4+ T cells from PBMCs. Source of these receptors: a young man in good health. Some clones in this sample may be carry-over from other donors' samples. Each CDR3 is given with its conserved first and last residue. D genes are given only for firm matches. Clone size appears in some rows only: once, few, many, or a class for an expanded clone.

13	TRBJ2-5	.	TRBV28	.	TGTGCCAGCAGTTTTGGGCGGGTTGCGACCCAGTACTTC	CASSFGRVATQYF
13	TRBJ1-2	.	TRBV11-2	.	TGTGCCAGCAGCTTAGGGACAGCTTATGGCTACACCTTC	CASSLGTAYGYTF
15	TRBJ2-3	TRBD2	TRBV28	.	TGTGCCAGCAGTCCCGGGACTAGACCCACAGATACGCAGTATTTT	CASSPGTRPTDTQYF
17	TRBJ1-3	.	TRBV19	.	TGTGCCAGTAGCCACGGGACGGGCCGAGCTGGGGGAAACACCATATATTTT	CASSHGTGRAGGNTIYF
14	TRBJ1-1	TRBD1	TRBV18	once	TGTGCCAGCTCACCACGGGACAGAGACACTGAAGCTTTCTTT	CASSPRDRDTEAFF
13	TRBJ1-2	.	TRBV11-2	once	TGTGCCAGCAGCGGAGGCGCCCCCAGTGGCTACACCTTC	CASSGGAPSGYTF
16	TRBJ1-1	.	TRBV19	.	TGTGCCAGTAGTATACCCAGCCGGGCCCCTGGCGCTGAAGCTTTCTTT	CASSIPSRAPGAEAFF
15	TRBJ1-2	.	TRBV28	.	TGTGCCAGCAGGCCCGGGGGGGCCCTAAACTATGGCTACACCTTC	CASRPGGALNYGYTF
9	TRBJ2-7	.	TRBV7-3	.	TGTGCCAGCCCCAGGGCGCAGTACTTC	CASPRAQYF
15	TRBJ1-2	TRBD1	TRBV6-1	.	TGTGCCAGCAGTGACCCCGGGACAGGGCCCCTTGGCTACACCTTC	CASSDPGTGPLGYTF
15	TRBJ2-7	TRBD2	TRBV27	.	TGTGCCAGCAGCCGTGGGACTAGCAGGACCTACGAGCAGTACTTC	CASSRGTSRTYEQYF
12	TRBJ2-1	.	TRBV10-3	.	TGTGCCACGGGACTGTCCTACAATGAGCAGTTCTTC	CATGLSYNEQFF
13	TRBJ1-1	.	TRBV5-1	.	TGCGCCAGCAGTCTCCGGGGAGGCACTGAAGCTTTCTTT	CASSLRGGTEAFF
15	TRBJ2-1	TRBD1	TRBV27	.	TGTGCCAGCAGTTTTTCCGGGACAGGGTACAATGAGCAGTTCTTC	CASSFSGTGYNEQFF
15	TRBJ2-1	TRBD1	TRBV28	.	TGTGCCAGCAGCCAGACAGGGTGGAAGGACAATGAGCAGTTCTTC	CASSQTGWKDNEQFF
11	TRBJ2-5	.	TRBV2	few	TGTGCCAGCAGCCCCCAAGAGACCCAGTACTTC	CASSPQETQYF
12	TRBJ1-1	.	TRBV19	once	TGTGCCAGTAGTCCCCGCAGCACTGAAGCTTTCTTT	CASSPRSTEAFF
18	TRBJ1-5	.	TRBV4-1	.	TGCGCCAGCAGCCAAGGCCAGGGTGGGTTGGTAGGGCATCAGCCCCAGCATTTT	CASSQGQGGLVGHQPQHF
13	TRBJ2-5	TRBD2	TRBV2	.	TGTGCCAAAACTAGCGGGGTTACGAAGACCCAGTACTTC	CAKTSGVTKTQYF
15	TRBJ1-2	.	TRBV27	.	TGTGCCAGCAGCTCAGGGGCTCGGGGAAGGGGAGGCTACACCTTC	CASSSGARGRGGYTF
16	TRBJ1-3	.	TRBV5-1	.	TGCGCCAGCAGCTTAAGCGACACCGACTCTGGAAACACCATATATTTT	CASSLSDTDSGNTIYF
13	TRBJ1-4	.	TRBV28	.	TGTGCCAGCAGTAGAGGGACCGCTGAAAAACTGTTTTTT	CASSRGTAEKLFF
16	TRBJ2-1	TRBD2	TRBV9	.	TGTGCCAGCAGCCCCCGGCCACTAGCGGGAGGCAATGAGCAGTTCTTC	CASSPRPLAGGNEQFF
17	TRBJ2-3	TRBD2	TRBV7-8	.	TGTGCCAGCAGCCCCCGGGGGGTCTTAAAAGGTACAGATACGCAGTATTTT	CASSPRGVLKGTDTQYF
13	TRBJ1-5	.	TRBV5-1	.	TGCGCCAGCAGCTTGGTCGTTGGTCAGCCCCAGCATTTT	CASSLVVGQPQHF
14	TRBJ2-4	TRBD2	TRBV6-5	.	TGTGCCAGCAGGCAGAGCGGACTAGCGGGAGTAGGGTACTTC	CASRQSGLAGVGYF
17	TRBJ1-3	.	TRBV19	.	TGTGCCAGTACTCCCCAGGGGAGGGGCTTTACTGGAAACACCATATATTTT	CASTPQGRGFTGNTIYF
14	TRBJ2-1	TRBD2	TRBV29-1	.	TGCAGCGTCTTAGCGGGAGGGCCGGGGAATGAGCAGTTCTTC	CSVLAGGPGNEQFF
15	TRBJ2-2	.	TRBV19	.	TGTGCCAGTAGTATATGGGACATACGGACCGGGGAGCTGTTTTTT	CASSIWDIRTGELFF
15	TRBJ1-5	.	TRBV2	few	TGTGCCAGCAGTGAAATTGCAGGAGGAAATCAGCCCCAGCATTTT	CASSEIAGGNQPQHF
15	TRBJ2-7	TRBD2	TRBV6-5	once	TGTGCCAGCAGTTACTCGAGTCTGGCGGGAGAAAAGCAGTACTTC	CASSYSSLAGEKQYF
15	TRBJ2-1	TRBD1	TRBV4-1	.	TGCGCCAGCAGCGACCCCTGGGACAGGCTCAATGAGCAGTTCTTC	CASSDPWDRLNEQFF
15	TRBJ2-7	TRBD2	TRBV6-6	.	TGTGCCAGCACACTCCCGGGGACTAGCAGAACCGAGCAGTACTTC	CASTLPGTSRTEQYF
15	TRBJ2-1	.	TRBV25-1	.	TGTGCCAGCAGTGCGTTTCGGGGGCGGATCAATGAGCAGTTCTTC	CASSAFRGRINEQFF
19	TRBJ2-5	TRBD2	TRBV27	.	TGTGCCAGCAGTCGAAGGGGAGGAAGTTTCGCGGGAGGGCAGGAGACCCAGTACTTC	CASSRRGGSFAGGQETQYF
19	TRBJ2-6	TRBD1	TRBV18	once	TGTGCCAGCTCACCTCCCTGGGGACAGGGGGGTTTTGGGGCCAACGTCCTGACTTTC	CASSPPWGQGGFGANVLTF
16	TRBJ1-1	.	TRBV14	.	TGTGCCAGCAGCCAAGTGCCGTGGGCCATGAACACTGAAGCTTTCTTT	CASSQVPWAMNTEAFF
15	TRBJ1-1	.	TRBV18	.	TGTGCCAGCTCACCTGCCTCGACGGCGAACACTGAAGCTTTCTTT	CASSPASTANTEAFF
14	TRBJ1-2	TRBD1	TRBV27	.	TGTGCCAGCAGAGACAGGGACAGGCGCTATGGCTACACCTTC	CASRDRDRRYGYTF
15	TRBJ2-3	.	TRBV5-1	.	TGCGCCAGCAGCTTGGGTAATCCGGGCACAGATACGCAGTATTTT	CASSLGNPGTDTQYF
15	TRBJ2-5	TRBD1	TRBV5-1	.	TGCGCCAGCAGTTTCCTCGCGACAGGGCAAGAGACCCAGTACTTC	CASSFLATGQETQYF
16	TRBJ2-3	TRBD2	TRBV5-4	.	TGTGCCAGCAGCTACGGTGGGCGGGAGGGCACAGATACGCAGTATTTT	CASSYGGREGTDTQYF
17	TRBJ1-1	TRBD1	TRBV5-1	.	TGCGCCAGCAGCTTGGCCCGAGGGACAGACATGAACACTGAAGCTTTCTTT	CASSLARGTDMNTEAFF
14	TRBJ2-1	.	TRBV4-1	.	TGCGCCAGCAGCGCCCCAAGGTGGAACAATGAGCAGTTCTTC	CASSAPRWNNEQFF
16	TRBJ2-2	.	TRBV5-4	.	TGTGCCAGCAGCCGGGGACAACGGAGAGACACCGGGGAGCTGTTTTTT	CASSRGQRRDTGELFF
17	TRBJ2-2	.	TRBV6-1	.	TGTGCCAGCAGTGAAGTAAGGGTCTCCGGGACGGTGGGGGAGCTGTTTTTT	CASSEVRVSGTVGELFF